Listed here are 18 T cell receptor beta chains from one sample, sequenced in a study of OX40 agonist ivuxolimab in advanced cancers. Some clones are missing from TCRdb's copy, which holds only in-frame ones; the method was immunoSEQ multiplex PCR. The data contain tens of thousands of clones, roughly 84% of them singletons. The specimen comprised CD4+ or CD8+ T cells sorted from blood, sampled in a trial of the OX40 agonist ivuxolimab. The receptor source for this set is an adult with an advanced solid tumor such as melanoma, head and neck, liver or kidney cancer.

The chain carries TRBV28 and TRBJ2-1, with 9 positions matching TRBD2. This CDR3 comprises 14 residues. CDR1 and CDR2 (germline): MDHEN, SYDVKM. Trimming cost V 3 bases and J 8 bases; bases outside gene matches: 5. The CDR3 sequence: CASSFAGGVHEQFF. Written as DNA, the CDR3 is TGTGCCAGCAGTTTCGCGGGAGGGGTCCATGAGCAGTTCTTC.

This sequence joins TRBV5-1 and TRBJ2-5, with TRBD1 as a possible D gene (6 bases). The germline gives CDR1 SGHRS, CDR2 YFSETQ. V was cut by 0 bases and J by 2 bases, with 20 bases left in between. This CDR3 region has 18 residues. The CDR3 spells CASSLGGVGHPAQETQYF. The CDR3 DNA is TGCGCCAGCAGCTTGGGTGGTGTGGGACACCCCGCTCAAGAGACCCAGTACTTC.

This rearrangement joins TRBV18 to TRBJ2-6; no definite D call. The ends were cut back, 4 bases at V and 0 bases at J, with 4 bases in the middle. CDR1 KGHSH and CDR2 LQKENI come from the germline V gene. The CDR3 has 14 residues. CDR3 DNA: TGTGCCAGCTCACGTGGCTCTGGGGCCAACGTCCTGACTTTC. Translated: CASSRGSGANVLTF.

The chain links TRBV28 to TRBJ1-5; the D is unclear. This CDR3 region has 14 residues. From germline, CDR1 is MDHEN and CDR2 SYDVKM. The V end was cut by 6 bases, the J end by 0 bases, with 9 bases between. CDR3: CASSKNPSNQPQHF. Here the CDR3 DNA reads TGTGCCAGCAGCAAGAACCCTAGCAATCAGCCCCAGCATTTT.

The V and J genes are TRBV28 and TRBJ1-5; no clear D gene. Germline V gene sequence: CDR1 MDHEN, CDR2 SYDVKM. With 7 bases removed from V and 5 bases from J, the gap between germline ends came to 9 bases. The CDR3 sequence is 12 residues long. The CDR3 DNA reads TGTGCCAGCAACTTGAGGGATCAGCCCCAGCATTTT. Translated, it gives CASNLRDQPQHF.

The gene calls are TRBV6-7 and TRBJ2-7; D not certain. TRBV6-7 is an ORF for which the function is uncertain. Trimming took off 6 bases at V and 3 bases at J, with 6 bases between the two ends. The CDR3 consists of 11 residues. The CDR3 sequence: CASSWSYEQYF. CDR3 nucleotide sequence: TGTGCCAGCAGCTGGAGCTACGAGCAGTACTTC.

The genes are TRBV6-1 and TRBJ1-5, with D uncertain. Germline lookup yields CDR1 MNHNS and CDR2 SASEGT. The ends were cut back, 8 bases at V and 3 bases at J, with 14 bases in the middle. The length of the CDR3 is 14 residues. The CDR3 nucleotides are TGTGCCAGCTCTCGTCCCTTTGACAATCAGCCCCAGCATTTT. It translates to CASSRPFDNQPQHF.

This rearrangement joins TRBV5-1 to TRBJ2-3; 9 positions agree with TRBD1. Per the germline V gene, CDR1 is SGHRS and CDR2 is YFSETQ. J gave up 3 bases and V 4 bases, and 6 bases lay outside the gene matches. The CDR3 sequence is 15 residues long. In DNA, the CDR3 is TGCGCCAGCAGCCCCGGGACAGGGCTGACAGATACGCAGTATTTT. Translation: CASSPGTGLTDTQYF.

This sequence joins TRBV11-3 and TRBJ2-1; 7 nucleotides line up with TRBD2. This CDR3 region has 13 residues. V lost 3 bases and J lost 9; bases outside the gene matches: 5. Germline V gene lookup returns CDR1 SGHNT and CDR2 YENEEA. The CDR3 protein is CASSLIGGSEQFF. DNA of the CDR3: TGTGCCAGCAGCTTGATCGGCGGGAGTGAGCAGTTCTTC.

This chain links TRBV18 with TRBJ1-2; 10 bases align to TRBD1. The CDR3 has 15 amino acids. Germline assignment: CDR1 KGHSH and CDR2 LQKENI. V was clipped by 0 bases and J by 4 bases; unmatched bases: 2. The CDR3 spells CASSPPGQGIYGYTF. CDR3 sequence (DNA): TGTGCCAGCTCACCACCGGGACAGGGGATCTATGGCTACACCTTC.

This chain joins TRBV6-5 and TRBJ1-1, with D tentatively TRBD1 (5 bases). Germline CDR1 and CDR2: MNHEY and SVGAGI. Trimming stripped 7 bases from V and 8 bases from J, with 20 bases between. The CDR3 spans 14 residues. As DNA, the CDR3 is TGTGCCAGCATTAAGGCGGGGCACCGGAGGGAAGCTTTCTTT. Amino acids: CASIKAGHRREAFF.

The chain joins TRBV4-1 to TRBJ2-5, with D unresolved. The CDR3 spans 14 residues. The V and J ends lost 1 base and 5 bases respectively, with 11 bases between them. CDR1 and CDR2 from the germline V gene are MGHRA and YSYEKL. CDR3 sequence reads: CASSQVSGTETQYF. The CDR3 nucleotides read TGCGCCAGCAGCCAAGTTTCAGGCACGGAGACCCAGTACTTC.

The J gene is TRBJ1-4, the V gene TRBV2, with D possibly being TRBD1 (5 bases). Trimming left V 2 bases short and J 3 bases short, with 10 bases between. Germline assignment: CDR1 SNHLY and CDR2 FYNNEI. The CDR3 contains 15 residues. The CDR3 DNA reads TGTGCCAGCAGTGAATTTGAGACAGCTAATGAAAAACTGTTTTTT. Residues: CASSEFETANEKLFF. The variable domain in full, completed from reference TRBV2 and TRBJ1-4, reads EPEVTQTPSHQVTQMGQEVILRCVPISNHLYFYWYRQILGQKVEFLVSFYNNEISEKSEIFDDQFSVERPDGSNFTLKIRSTKLEDSAMYFCASSEFETANEKLFFGSGTQLSVL.

The V gene is TRBV6-5, the J gene TRBJ2-1, with D perhaps TRBD2 (5 bases). The length of the CDR3 is 13 residues. Per the germline V gene, CDR1 is MNHEY and CDR2 is SVGAGI. V was shortened by 3 bases and J by 10 bases, with 13 bases between the two germline ends. The CDR3 bases are TGTGCCAGCAGTTATTCTCTGAGAGGGGAGCAGTTCTTC. It is translated as CASSYSLRGEQFF.

This chain links TRBV7-2 with TRBJ2-2; weak D call: TRBD1 (6 bases). The germline V gene encodes CDR1 SGHTA and CDR2 FQGNSA. V lost 3 bases and J 0 bases, leaving 8 bases between the germline ends. This CDR3 region has 15 residues. This chain's CDR3 is CASSLGQSNTGELFF. The DNA for the CDR3 is TGTGCCAGCAGCTTGGGACAATCGAACACCGGGGAGCTGTTTTTT.

The V and J genes are TRBV19 and TRBJ1-1; weak D call: TRBD1 (6 bases). V lost 5 bases and J lost 1, with 11 bases in between. The length of the CDR3 is 14 residues. Germline V gene sequence: CDR1 LNHDA, CDR2 SQIVND (reference sequence). The CDR3: CASSARGRNTEAFF. In DNA, the CDR3 is TGTGCCAGTAGTGCCAGGGGTCGGAACACTGAAGCTTTCTTT.

V usage is TRBV18 and J usage is TRBJ1-2; D is possibly TRBD1 (5 bases). CDR3 length: 14 amino acids. Trimming took 5 bases from V and 5 from J, leaving 15 bases between them. The V gene's germline CDR1 is KGHSH and CDR2 LQKENI. The CDR3 DNA is TGTGCCAGCTCATCCTCCATGGGGCCGTATGGCTACACCTTC. It yields the protein CASSSSMGPYGYTF.

The rearrangement links TRBV7-9 to TRBJ1-1; TRBD1 matches 7 bases. Germline assignment: CDR1 SEHNR and CDR2 FQNEAQ (reference sequence). This CDR3 is 14 amino acids long. V lost 5 bases, J lost 2 bases, and 5 bases stayed unmatched. As DNA, the CDR3 is TGTGCCAGCAGCCAGGGACAGCTAAACACTGAAGCTTTCTTT. This encodes CASSQGQLNTEAFF. Filled out from reference TRBV7-9 and TRBJ1-1, the complete variable domain reads DTGVSQNPRHKITKRGQNVTFRCDPISEHNRLYWYRQTLGQGPEFLTYFQNEAQLEKSRLLSDRFSAERPKGSFSTLEIQRTEQGDSAMYLCASSQGQLNTEAFFGQGTRLTVV.